These 3 T cell receptor beta chains were all obtained from the same sample, sequenced in a study of T-cell reconstitution after alpha-beta-depleted transplantation in children (dated by TCRdb to the mid-2010s). Libraries were built with PCR. This sample was sequenced with an Illumina HiSeq 2500. TCR library preparation used molecular barcoding, with unique molecular identifiers applied to normalize quantification of the TCRbeta repertoire. The public sequencing data were trimmed at Q25 with fastp and processed into clonotypes with MiXCR by TCRdb, which kept only in-frame beta chains. A single entry per CDR3 protein holds the most common genes and DNA from its merged rows. The sample table lists around 500,000 distinct CDR3 sequences, around an eighth of them with a count of one. Of the sample, around 5.8% is held by the ten largest clones. The sample was PBMCs from the stem cell graft donor, taken from the stem cell graft. The receptors here all came from a human donor who donated a stem cell graft to a child with combined immunodeficiency.

The chain is built from TRBV7-8 and TRBJ2-7; 7 bases are a match to TRBD2. V shed 1 base, J shed 0 bases, and the junction held 6 bases outside the gene matches. Germline values: CDR1 SGHVS, CDR2 FQNEAQ. The CDR3 is made up of 16 amino acids. CDR3 in DNA: TGTGCCAGCAGCTTAGGGGGCGGGGGTAGCTCCTACGAGCAGTACTTC. This gives the protein CASSLGGGGSSYEQYF.

This chain links TRBV29-1 with TRBJ2-1; no definite D call. The CDR3 runs to 11 residues. Germline CDR1 is SQVTM and CDR2 is ANQGSEA. V lost 7 bases to trimming and J lost 8 bases, with 12 bases between them. The CDR3 region is CSADRAYEQFF. The CDR3 region has the DNA TGCAGCGCAGACCGAGCGTATGAGCAGTTCTTC.

This clonotype has ten or more counts. The CDR3 DNA sequence: TGTGCCAGCAGCTCCCTCGGACAGGGGTGGGACATTCAGTACTTC. This codes for CASSSLGQGWDIQYF. The chain carries TRBV9 and TRBJ2-4; TRBD1 matches at 9 bases. There are 15 residues in the CDR3. Germline V gives CDR1 SGDLS, CDR2 YYNGEE. The V segment lost 4 bases and the J segment 8 bases; nucleotides outside the gene matches: 10.